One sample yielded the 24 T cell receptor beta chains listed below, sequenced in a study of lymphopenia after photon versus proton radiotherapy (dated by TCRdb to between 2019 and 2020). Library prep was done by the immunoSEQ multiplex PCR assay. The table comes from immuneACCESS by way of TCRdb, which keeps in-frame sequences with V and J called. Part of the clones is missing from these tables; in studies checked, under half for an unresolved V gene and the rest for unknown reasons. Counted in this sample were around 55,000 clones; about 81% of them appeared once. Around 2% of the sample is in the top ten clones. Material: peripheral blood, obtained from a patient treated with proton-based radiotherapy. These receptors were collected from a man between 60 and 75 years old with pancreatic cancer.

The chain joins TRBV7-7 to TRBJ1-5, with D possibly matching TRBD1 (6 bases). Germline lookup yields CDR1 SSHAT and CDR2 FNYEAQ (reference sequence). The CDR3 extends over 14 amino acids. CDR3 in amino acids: CANEQGIENQPQHF. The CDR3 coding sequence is TGTGCTAATGAACAGGGAATTGAGAATCAGCCCCAGCATTTT.

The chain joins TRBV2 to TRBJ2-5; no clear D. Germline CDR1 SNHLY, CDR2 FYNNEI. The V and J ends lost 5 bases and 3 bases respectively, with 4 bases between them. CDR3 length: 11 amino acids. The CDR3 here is CASSPKETQYF. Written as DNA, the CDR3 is TGTGCCAGCAGTCCAAAAGAGACCCAGTACTTC.

The CDR3 coding sequence is TGTGCCAGCAGCTTGGTGGCTAGCGGGAGAGCCGGTACGCAGTATTTT. Its translation: CASSLVASGRAGTQYF. V and J are TRBV5-6 and TRBJ2-3; 10 positions match TRBD2. This CDR3 is 16 amino acids long. With V trimmed by 0 bases and J by 8 bases, 9 bases remained unmatched. The germline gives CDR1 SGHDT, CDR2 YYEEEE.

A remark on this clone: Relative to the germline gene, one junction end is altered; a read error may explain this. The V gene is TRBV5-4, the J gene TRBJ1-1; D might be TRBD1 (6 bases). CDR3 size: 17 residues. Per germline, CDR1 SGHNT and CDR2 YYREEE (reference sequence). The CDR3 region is CASSRRMGAQGVTEAFF. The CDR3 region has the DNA TGCGCCAGCAGCCGCCGAATGGGGGCCCAGGGTGTCACTGAAGCTTTCTTT. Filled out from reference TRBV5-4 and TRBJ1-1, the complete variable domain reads ETGVTQSPTHLIKTRGQQVTLRCSSQSGHNTVSWYQQALGQGPQFIFQYYREEENGRGNFPPRFSGLQFPNYSSELNVNALELDDSALYLCASSRRMGAQGVTEAFFGQGTRLTVV.

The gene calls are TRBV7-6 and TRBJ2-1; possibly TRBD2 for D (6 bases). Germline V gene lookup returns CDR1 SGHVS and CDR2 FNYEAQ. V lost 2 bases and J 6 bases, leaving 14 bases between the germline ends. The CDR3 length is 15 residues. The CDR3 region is CASSLSLGSGNEQFF. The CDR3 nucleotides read TGTGCCAGCAGCTTAAGCTTAGGTAGCGGCAATGAGCAGTTCTTC.

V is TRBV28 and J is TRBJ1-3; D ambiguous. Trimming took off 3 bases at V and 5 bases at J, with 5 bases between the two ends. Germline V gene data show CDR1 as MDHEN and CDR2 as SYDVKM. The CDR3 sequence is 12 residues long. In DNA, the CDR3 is TGTGCCAGCAGTTTCCCACGAAACACCATATATTTT. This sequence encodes CASSFPRNTIYF.

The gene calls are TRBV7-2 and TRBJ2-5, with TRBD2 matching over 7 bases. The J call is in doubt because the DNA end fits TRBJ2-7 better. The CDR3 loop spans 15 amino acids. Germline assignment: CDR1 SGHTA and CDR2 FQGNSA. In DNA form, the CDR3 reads TGTGCCAGCAGCTTAGTTCTAGCGGAATCCTACGAGCAGTACTTC. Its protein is CASSLVLAESYEQYF.

The CDR3 DNA reads TGTGCCAGCAGCCAAGATTTTGGGACTCTCAATGAGCAGTTCTTC. Translation gives CASSQDFGTLNEQFF. The chain is built from TRBV4-2 and TRBJ2-1; D might be TRBD2 (6 bases). Deletions cut 0 bases from V and 6 bases from J, with 12 bases between. The CDR3 runs to 15 residues. Germline V gene sequence: CDR1 LGHNA, CDR2 YNFKEQ.

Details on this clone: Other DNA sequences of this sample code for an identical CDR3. CDR3 nucleotides: TGTGCCAGCTCACCAGGAAAAAATCAGCCCCAGCATTTT. Translation: CASSPGKNQPQHF. This chain connects TRBV18 to TRBJ1-5; D is uncertain. Germline CDR1 and CDR2: KGHSH and LQKENI. Trimming removed 2 bases from V and 4 bases from J, with 6 bases in between. The CDR3 length is 13 residues.

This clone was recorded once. The DNA for the CDR3 is TGTGCCAGCAGCCCGAGATTAGTAGCGACACTCACAGATACGCAGTATTTT. This gives the protein CASSPRLVATLTDTQYF. The rearrangement uses TRBV7-8 and TRBJ2-3; D possibly corresponds to TRBD2 (5 bases). This CDR3 comprises 17 residues. Germline V gives CDR1 SGHVS, CDR2 FQNEAQ. Trimming took off 5 bases at V and 2 bases at J, with 20 bases between the two ends. Combining the CDR3 with reference TRBV7-8 and TRBJ2-3 gives the whole variable domain GAGVSQSPRYKVAKRGQDVALRCDPISGHVSLFWYQQALGQGPEFLTYFQNEAQLDKSGLPSDRFFAERPEGSVSTLKIQRTQQEDSAVYLCASSPRLVATLTDTQYFGPGTRLTVL.

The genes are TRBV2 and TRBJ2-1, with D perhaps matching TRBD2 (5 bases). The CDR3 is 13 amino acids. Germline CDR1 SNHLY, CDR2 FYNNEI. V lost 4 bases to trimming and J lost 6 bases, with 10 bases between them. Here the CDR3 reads CASSVRGFNEQFF. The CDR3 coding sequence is TGTGCCAGCAGTGTACGCGGGTTCAATGAGCAGTTCTTC.

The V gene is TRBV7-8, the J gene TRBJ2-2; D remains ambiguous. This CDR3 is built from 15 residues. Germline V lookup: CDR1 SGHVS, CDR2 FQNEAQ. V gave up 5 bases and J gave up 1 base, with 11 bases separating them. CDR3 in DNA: TGTGCCAGCAGCCTCTTTGAGAGGAACACCGGGGAGCTGTTTTTT. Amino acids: CASSLFERNTGELFF.

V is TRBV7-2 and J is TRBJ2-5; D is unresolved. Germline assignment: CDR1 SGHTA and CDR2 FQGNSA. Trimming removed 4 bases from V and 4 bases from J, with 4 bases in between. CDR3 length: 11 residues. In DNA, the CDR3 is TGTGCCAGCAGCTCGGCAGAGACCCAGTACTTC. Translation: CASSSAETQYF.

The CDR3: CAISESSGTGYEQFF. The DNA of the CDR3 is TGTGCCATCAGTGAGTCGTCCGGGACAGGGTATGAGCAGTTCTTC. This rearrangement joins TRBV10-3 to TRBJ2-1, with 9 bases fitting TRBD1. This CDR3 region has 15 residues. Germline V lookup: CDR1 ENHRY, CDR2 SYGVKD. After removal of 0 bases from V and 8 bases from J, the junction contained 5 bases not matched to a gene.

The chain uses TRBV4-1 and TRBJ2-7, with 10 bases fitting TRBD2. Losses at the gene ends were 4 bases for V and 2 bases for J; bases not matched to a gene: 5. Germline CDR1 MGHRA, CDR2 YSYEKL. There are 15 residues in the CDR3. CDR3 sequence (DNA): TGCGCCAGCAGCCTGGGTCTAGCGGGAGCCTACGAGCAGTACTTC. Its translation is CASSLGLAGAYEQYF.

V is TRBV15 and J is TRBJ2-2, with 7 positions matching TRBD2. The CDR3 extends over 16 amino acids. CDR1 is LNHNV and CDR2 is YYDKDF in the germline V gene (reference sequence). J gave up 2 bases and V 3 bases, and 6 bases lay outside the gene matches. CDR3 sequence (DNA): TGTGCCACCAGCAGGTGGGGGGGGATTAACACCGGGGAGCTGTTTTTT. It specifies CATSRWGGINTGELFF.

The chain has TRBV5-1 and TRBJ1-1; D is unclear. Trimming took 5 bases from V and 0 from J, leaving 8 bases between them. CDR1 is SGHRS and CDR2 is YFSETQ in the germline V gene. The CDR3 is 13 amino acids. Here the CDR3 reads CASRGRLNTEAFF. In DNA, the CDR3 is TGCGCCAGCAGGGGGAGGTTGAACACTGAAGCTTTCTTT.

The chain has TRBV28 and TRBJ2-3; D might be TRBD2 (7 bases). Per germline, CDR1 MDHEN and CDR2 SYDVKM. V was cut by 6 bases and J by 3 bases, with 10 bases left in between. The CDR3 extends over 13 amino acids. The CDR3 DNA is TGTGCCAGCAGAGGGGGGGGGACAGATACGCAGTATTTT. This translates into CASRGGGTDTQYF.

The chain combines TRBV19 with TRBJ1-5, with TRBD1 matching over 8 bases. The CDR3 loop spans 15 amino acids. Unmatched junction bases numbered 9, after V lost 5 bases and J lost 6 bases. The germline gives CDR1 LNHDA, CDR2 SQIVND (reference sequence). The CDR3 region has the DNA TGTGCCAGTAGTTCGACAGGGGCCTATGCTCAGCCCCAGCATTTT. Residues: CASSSTGAYAQPQHF. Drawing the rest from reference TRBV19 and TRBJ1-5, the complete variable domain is DGGITQSPKYLFRKEGQNVTLSCEQNLNHDAMYWYRQDPGQGLRLIYYSQIVNDFQKGDIAEGYSVSREKKESFPLTVTSAQKNPTAFYLCASSSTGAYAQPQHFGDGTRLSIL.

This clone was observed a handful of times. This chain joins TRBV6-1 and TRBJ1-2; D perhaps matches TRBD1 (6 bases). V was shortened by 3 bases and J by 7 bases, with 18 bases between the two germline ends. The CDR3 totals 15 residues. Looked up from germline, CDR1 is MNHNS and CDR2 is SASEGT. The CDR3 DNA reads TGTGCCAGCAGTGAGATGCAGAGAAGGGGGACTGGCTACACCTTC. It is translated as CASSEMQRRGTGYTF.

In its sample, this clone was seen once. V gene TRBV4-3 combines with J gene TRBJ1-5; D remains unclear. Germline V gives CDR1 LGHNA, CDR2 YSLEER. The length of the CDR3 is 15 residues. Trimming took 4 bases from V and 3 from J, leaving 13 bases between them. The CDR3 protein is CASSPTYGPNQPQHF. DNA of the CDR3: TGCGCCAGCAGCCCGACCTACGGCCCCAATCAGCCCCAGCATTTT.

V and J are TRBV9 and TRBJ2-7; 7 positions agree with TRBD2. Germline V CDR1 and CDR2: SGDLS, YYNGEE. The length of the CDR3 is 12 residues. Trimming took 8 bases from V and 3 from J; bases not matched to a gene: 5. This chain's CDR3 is CASPGGSYEQYF. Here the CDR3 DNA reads TGTGCCAGTCCTGGCGGGAGCTACGAGCAGTACTTC.

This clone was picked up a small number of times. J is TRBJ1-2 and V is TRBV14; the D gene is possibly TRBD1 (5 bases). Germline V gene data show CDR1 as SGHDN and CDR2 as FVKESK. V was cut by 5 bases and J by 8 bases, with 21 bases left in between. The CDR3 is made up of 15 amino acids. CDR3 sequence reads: CASSMTLWGSGGYTF. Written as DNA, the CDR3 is TGTGCCAGCAGCATGACCCTGTGGGGCTCGGGCGGCTACACCTTC.

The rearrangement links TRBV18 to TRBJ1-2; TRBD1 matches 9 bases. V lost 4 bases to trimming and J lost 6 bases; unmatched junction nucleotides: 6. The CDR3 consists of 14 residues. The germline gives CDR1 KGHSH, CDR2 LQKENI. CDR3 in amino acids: CASSRTGDVHGYTF. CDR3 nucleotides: TGTGCCAGCTCACGGACAGGGGATGTGCATGGCTACACCTTC.